Below, 4 T cell receptor beta chains from the same sample are listed, as sequenced in a study of regulatory T cells in long-lasting Graves disease. Time point given: newly diagnosed GD, antithyroid drugs for less than 3 months. Construction of the TCR library relied on RNA isolated from PBMCs. To make TCR beta libraries, researchers used iRepertoire HTBI primers and Arm-PCR of CDR3 regions. TCRdb passed the multiplex PCR reads through MiXCR, listing each CDR3 protein once. The sample includes 200,000 to 300,000 distinct CDR3 sequences, roughly 21% of them seen just once. The sample here was peripheral blood mononuclear cells (PBMCs), taken at new diagnosis, from a patient treated with antithyroid drugs. The receptors shown here come from a female donor with Graves disease.

This clonotype was seen repeatedly, ten times or more. This rearrangement joins TRBV5-1 to TRBJ1-1, with 7 bases fitting TRBD1. Per germline, CDR1 SGHRS and CDR2 YFSETQ. V was clipped by 2 bases and J by 8 bases; unmatched bases: 6. The CDR3 is 13 amino acids. The CDR3 spells CASSFTGVNEAFF. In nucleotides, the CDR3 is TGCGCCAGCAGCTTCACAGGGGTGAACGAAGCTTTCTTT.

The genes are TRBV6-2 or TRBV6-3 and TRBJ1-6, with D uncertain. Germline CDR1 MNHEY, CDR2 SVGEGT. The CDR3 sequence is 13 residues long. V was pared by 10 bases and J by 8 bases, with 15 bases between. The CDR3 sequence is CANSPGSDSPLHF. CDR3 coding DNA: TGTGCCAACTCCCCCGGGTCGGATTCACCCCTCCACTTT.

This clonotype was seen only a few times. The chain uses TRBV20-1 and TRBJ1-1, with no clear D. The germline V and J ends were trimmed by 6 bases and 0 bases, with 14 bases remaining between them. The CDR3 has 14 amino acids. CDR1 is DFQATT, CDR2 SNEGSKA, per germline (reference sequence). CDR3 nucleotide sequence: TGCAGTGCCGCCTTGGGTGCCTTGAACACTGAAGCTTTCTTT. Translation: CSAALGALNTEAFF.

This clonotype showed up many times. V and J are TRBV20-1 and TRBJ2-3, with 9 bases matching TRBD2. J lost 2 bases, V lost 6 bases, and 6 bases had no gene match. This CDR3 is built from 14 residues. Germline lookup yields CDR1 DFQATT and CDR2 SNEGSKA (reference sequence). CDR3 residues: CSAMIAGVTDTQYF. In DNA form, the CDR3 reads TGCAGTGCAATGATAGCGGGGGTCACAGATACGCAGTATTTT.